Following are 6 T cell receptor beta chains from one sample sequenced in a study of T cell responses to AZD1222 COVID-19 vaccine. The repertoire was sequenced with immunoSEQ multiplex PCR; TCRdb's copy has only in-frame clones and lacks some. Found here are 150,000 to 200,000 clones, 85% to 95% of them singletons; the top ten hold about 1%. The specimen comprised peripheral blood, sampled on day 0 of AZD1222 vaccination. These receptors all come from an adult in good health.

The CDR3: CASSQVRDTGELFF. CDR3 sequence (DNA): TGTGCCAGCAGCCAAGTACGGGACACCGGGGAGCTGTTTTTT. The chain couples TRBV4-2 to TRBJ2-2; D uncertain. This CDR3 has 14 amino acids. The germline V gene encodes CDR1 LGHNA and CDR2 YNFKEQ. Trimming removed 1 base at V and 3 bases at J, with 6 bases between.

This rearrangement joins TRBV28 to TRBJ2-7, with 8 bases fitting TRBD2. V lost 7 bases to trimming and J lost 2 bases; unmatched junction nucleotides: 10. The germline CDR1 and CDR2 sequences are MDHEN and SYDVKM. The CDR3 loop spans 15 amino acids. CDR3 residues: CASTPSSAGAYEQYF. DNA for the CDR3: TGTGCCAGCACCCCGTCCTCAGCGGGGGCCTACGAGCAGTACTTC. The whole variable domain, remainder taken from reference TRBV28 and TRBJ2-7, is DVKVTQSSRYLVKRTGEKVFLECVQDMDHENMFWYRQDPGLGLRLIYFSYDVKMKEKGDIPEGYSVSREKKERFSLILESASTNQTSMYLCASTPSSAGAYEQYFGPGTRLTVT.

A few counts support this clone. This chain uses TRBV4-1 with TRBJ1-2; a weak D match, TRBD1 (5 bases). CDR3 length equals 14 residues. V shed 0 bases and J shed 3 bases, with 8 bases lying between them. CDR1 is MGHRA and CDR2 is YSYEKL in the germline V gene. The CDR3 is CASSQDWGDYGYTF. In DNA, the CDR3 is TGCGCCAGCAGCCAAGATTGGGGGGACTATGGCTACACCTTC.

CDR3 amino acids: CASTSQGSYNSPLHF. CDR3 DNA sequence: TGTGCCAGCACATCCCAGGGCTCCTATAATTCACCCCTCCACTTT. The chain couples TRBV27 to TRBJ1-6; D perhaps matches TRBD1 (5 bases). The CDR3 totals 15 residues. V was trimmed by 7 bases and J by 0 bases, leaving 10 bases between them. CDR1 is MNHEY and CDR2 is SMNVEV in the germline V gene (reference sequence).

The chain is built from TRBV7-6 and TRBJ2-2; a possible D gene is TRBD1 (6 bases). From germline, CDR1 is SGHVS and CDR2 FNYEAQ. The CDR3 sequence is 14 residues long. Trimming removed 2 bases at V and 6 bases at J, with 10 bases between. The CDR3 DNA is TGTGCCAGCAGCTTAACAGGGTTGCCCGGGGAGCTGTTTTTT. Encoded protein: CASSLTGLPGELFF.

The V and J genes are TRBV10-3 and TRBJ1-1; possibly TRBD1 for D (5 bases). The ends were cut back, 6 bases at V and 1 base at J, with 9 bases in the middle. Germline V gene data show CDR1 as ENHRY and CDR2 as SYGVKD. The CDR3 covers 13 residues. The CDR3, as DNA: TGTGCCATCAGGGACACCTCGAACACTGAAGCTTTCTTT. Residues: CAIRDTSNTEAFF.